A single sample is the source of the 8 T cell receptor beta chains below, sequenced in a study of post-analysis software for immune sequencing data. Libraries were made from TCR beta cDNA, and they carried unique molecular identifiers. TCRdb processed the PCR reads anew with MiXCR; each CDR3 protein has one entry. This table holds 350,000 to 450,000 distinct CDR3 sequences, less than 40% found once. For these receptors, no antigen is known. Study-level points and caveats: Roughly 5 TRBV segments occurring more often in patients than controls included TRBV5-6, TRBV5-1 and TRBV20-1.

Sequenced material: blood. The receptors were sampled from a girl between 10 and 17 years old with multiple sclerosis.

J is TRBJ2-1 and V is TRBV25-1, with D possibly matching TRBD1 (5 bases). V shed 5 bases and J shed 7 bases, with 21 bases lying between them. The V gene's germline CDR1 is MGHDK and CDR2 SYGVNS. The CDR3 consists of 16 residues. CDR3 protein: CASSPLGQGEDNEQFF. CDR3 nucleotide sequence: TGTGCCAGCAGTCCCCTGGGGCAGGGCGAGGATAATGAGCAGTTCTTC. Variable domain in full (rest from reference TRBV25-1 and TRBJ2-1): EADIYQTPRYLVIGTGKKITLECSQTMGHDKMYWYQQDPGMELHLIHYSYGVNSTEKGDLSSESTVSRIRTEHFPLTLESARPSHTSQYLCASSPLGQGEDNEQFFGPGTRLTVL.

The CDR3 loop reads CASTSSSDGNIQYF. The CDR3 bases are TGTGCCAGCACCTCCTCCTCAGATGGGAACATTCAGTACTTC. J is TRBJ2-4 and V is TRBV5-5; the D is unclear. Germline CDR1 and CDR2: SGHKS and YYEKEE (reference sequence). V dropped 6 bases and J dropped 7 bases, with 17 bases sitting between them. The CDR3 has 14 residues.

Only a few counts were recorded for this clonotype. The V and J genes are TRBV7-2 and TRBJ1-2, with D hard to call. This CDR3 has 11 residues. Trimming took 5 bases from V and 11 from J, leaving 12 bases between them. The germline CDR1 and CDR2 sequences are SGHTA and FQGNSA. This CDR3 reads CASSPMRAYTF. The CDR3, as DNA: TGTGCCAGCAGCCCGATGAGGGCATACACCTTC.

J is TRBJ1-3 and V is TRBV15, with TRBD1 as a possible D gene (5 bases). The CDR3 has 13 residues. V was cut by 5 bases and J by 10 bases, with 15 bases left in between. Germline V CDR1 and CDR2: LNHNV, YYDKDF (reference sequence). The DNA of the CDR3 is TGTGCCACCAGCTCAGGGAATGAGCGGACCATATATTTT. It specifies CATSSGNERTIYF.

The V and J genes are TRBV18 and TRBJ2-7; D might be TRBD2 (5 bases). V was shortened by 3 bases and J by 2 bases, with 14 bases between the two germline ends. Germline values: CDR1 KGHSH, CDR2 LQKENI. The CDR3 extends over 15 amino acids. CDR3 DNA sequence: TGTGCCAGCTCACCGGAGGACCTACCTACCTACGAGCAGTACTTC. It yields the protein CASSPEDLPTYEQYF. Combining the CDR3 with reference TRBV18 and TRBJ2-7 gives the whole variable domain NAGVMQNPRHLVRRRGQEARLRCSPMKGHSHVYWYRQLPEEGLKFMVYLQKENIIDESGMPKERFSAEFPKEGPSILRIQQVVRGDSAAYFCASSPEDLPTYEQYFGPGTRLTVT.

The chain carries TRBV20-1 and TRBJ2-2; 15 positions agree with TRBD2. Germline-derived CDR1 and CDR2 are DFQATT and SNEGSKA (reference sequence). The CDR3 is made up of 16 amino acids. The V and J ends lost 5 bases and 0 bases, in that order; junction bases with no gene match: 1. The CDR3 sequence: CSAGLAGGPNTGELFF. Here the CDR3 DNA reads TGCAGTGCTGGACTAGCGGGAGGGCCGAACACCGGGGAGCTGTTTTTT.

The chain recombines TRBV9 with TRBJ2-3; 9 nucleotides line up with TRBD2. The V and J ends lost 0 bases and 0 bases, in that order; junction bases with no gene match: 11. The CDR3 loop spans 19 amino acids. Germline loops: CDR1 SGDLS, CDR2 YYNGEE. This CDR3 reads CASSVEGSGGSSSTDTQYF. Written as DNA, the CDR3 is TGTGCCAGCAGCGTAGAAGGGAGCGGGGGGTCGTCTAGCACAGATACGCAGTATTTT.

This clonotype has a handful of counts. The rearrangement uses TRBV20-1 and TRBJ2-5; 15 nucleotides align to TRBD2. Germline V gene lookup returns CDR1 DFQATT and CDR2 SNEGSKA (reference sequence). V shed 4 bases and J 2 bases; nucleotides not matched to a gene: 14. This CDR3 is 19 amino acids long. The CDR3 sequence: CSANLPQGLAGGIQETQYF. The CDR3 DNA reads TGCAGTGCTAATCTACCGCAGGGACTAGCGGGGGGCATACAAGAGACCCAGTACTTC.